This TCR beta chain derives from a study of blood T cell repertoires in COVID-19. This CDR3 has 13 amino acids. V shed 2 bases and J shed 8 bases, with 12 bases lying between them. CDR1 SGHVS and CDR2 FQNEAQ come from the germline V gene. Participants, about 18 to 90 years old, spanned under 30 US areas. Symptom resolution, clearance, or two negative PCRs marked the recovered donors of Cohort 3. As originally analysed: Counts of nucleated cells, estimated from reference gene primer amplification, were obtained. TCRdb keeps only in-frame clones here, not all; method: immunoSEQ multiplex PCR. V and J calls and clone size follow that table, whereas D and trimming were derived from the DNA. The sample lists approximately 480,000 clones, roughly nine tenths occurring once. This clone is a singleton in its sample.

The chain employs TRBV7-8 and TRBJ1-2, with D hard to call. The clonotype originates from a woman in her late teens or twenties who had recovered from COVID-19. Sequencing input: PBMCs or T cells enriched from blood (not recorded which). The CDR3 DNA sequence: TGTGCCAGCAGCTTATTCTCGAGTCGGGGCTACACCTTC. Its protein is CASSLFSSRGYTF.